This note documents a single T cell receptor beta chain sequence. What it recognizes is unknown. The data originate from a study of immune evolution from preneoplasia to lung adenocarcinoma. General observations from the study: Later-stage lesions seemingly showed higher T cell density and diversity than normal lung. Normal lung had the highest top T cell clone frequencies.

The V gene end was trimmed by 1 base and the J gene end by 5 bases; junction bases not matched to a gene: 8. The CDR3 sequence is 16 residues long. Germline CDR1 reads MDHEN; CDR2 reads SYDVKM. The data were produced by immunoSEQ multiplex PCR, yet TCRdb's version contains in-frame clones alone and is incomplete. The profile shows thousands of clones, approximately 87% of them singletons. Each case's diagnosis was confirmed by two pathologists on H&E. The V gene is TRBV28, the J gene TRBJ2-5; TRBD1 matches 9 bases. Specimen: FFPE adjacent normal lung tissue. The source is a person aged 65-85 years with lung adenocarcinoma. CDR3 loop: CASSLLGQGGKETQYF. The CDR3 DNA sequence: TGTGCCAGCAGTTTATTGGGACAGGGAGGAAAGGAGACCCAGTACTTC.